A selection of T cell receptor beta chains follows, all from one sample in a study of shared clonotypes between healthy human individuals. Sequencing used immunoSEQ multiplex PCR; TCRdb keeps in-frame clones, though not all of them. This sample has hundreds of thousands of clones, with roughly nine tenths found just once. The specimen was naive CD8+ T cells sorted from blood. All receptors come from a man in his thirties or forties in good health. Each CDR3 is given with its conserved first and last residue. The order of the fields is V gene, D gene, clone size, J gene, CDR3 protein, CDR3 DNA. D genes are given only for firm matches. Clone size is stated in some rows and not others, as once, few, many or a class when expanded.

TRBV9	TRBD1	.	TRBJ2-3	CASSGQAGQGSDTQYF	TGTGCCAGCAGCGGGCAGGCGGGACAGGGGTCAGATACGCAGTATTTT
TRBV14	.	.	TRBJ2-7	CASSNTNRELPYEQYF	TGTGCCAGCAGCAATACAAACAGGGAATTACCCTACGAGCAGTACTTC
TRBV28	TRBD1	.	TRBJ2-5	CASSLPGTAPLEETQYF	TGTGCCAGCAGTTTACCCGGGACAGCACCTCTGGAGGAGACCCAGTACTTC
TRBV11-2	.	.	TRBJ2-5	CASSYSGTQYF	TGTGCCAGCAGCTATTCTGGGACCCAGTACTTC
TRBV6-6	TRBD2	.	TRBJ2-1	CASSYTSGFSYNEQFF	TGTGCCAGCAGTTACACTAGCGGATTTTCCTACAATGAGCAGTTCTTC
TRBV15	.	.	TRBJ2-1	CATSREREGHNEQFF	TGTGCCACCAGCAGAGAAAGGGAAGGACACAATGAGCAGTTCTTC
TRBV28	.	.	TRBJ2-3	CASSLYRTDTQYF	TGTGCCAGCAGTTTATACCGGACAGATACGCAGTATTTT
TRBV4-1	.	.	TRBJ2-1	CASSQGLADEQFF	TGCGCCAGCAGCCAAGGTCTAGCAGATGAGCAGTTCTTC
TRBV6-1	.	.	TRBJ2-7	CASSDRGPLVGSYEQYF	TGTGCCAGCAGTGATCGAGGTCCGCTCGTCGGCTCCTACGAGCAGTACTTC
TRBV29-1	TRBD1	.	TRBJ1-1	CSVFLEGAYTEAFF	TGCAGCGTTTTTCTCGAGGGGGCCTACACTGAAGCTTTCTTT
TRBV5-1	TRBD2	.	TRBJ2-1	CASSPLAGGYNEQFF	TGCGCCAGCAGCCCCTTAGCGGGAGGGTACAATGAGCAGTTCTTC
TRBV2	.	once	TRBJ2-5	CASFDGTQYF	TGTGCCAGCTTCGACGGGACCCAGTACTTC
TRBV10-2	.	.	TRBJ2-1	CASSETGINEQFF	TGCGCCAGCAGTGAGACAGGAATAAATGAGCAGTTCTTC
TRBV7-9	.	.	TRBJ2-1	CASSLGTVSYNEQFF	TGTGCCAGCAGCTTAGGAACAGTCTCCTACAATGAGCAGTTCTTC
TRBV13	TRBD2	.	TRBJ2-7	CASSPWTSGGPYEQYF	TGTGCCAGCAGCCCCTGGACTAGCGGAGGCCCCTACGAGCAGTACTTC
TRBV7-3	.	.	TRBJ2-1	CASSSQGNEQFF	TGTGCCAGCAGCTCCCAGGGCAATGAGCAGTTCTTC
TRBV28	TRBD1	.	TRBJ2-3	CASSLYQGATTDTQYF	TGTGCCAGCAGTTTGTATCAGGGGGCTACCACAGATACGCAGTATTTT
TRBV11-2	.	.	TRBJ2-1	CASSLGRSENNEQFF	TGTGCCAGCAGCTTAGGGCGTAGCGAAAACAATGAGCAGTTCTTC
TRBV14	TRBD2	.	TRBJ2-2	CASSQVPGGPPGELFF	TGTGCCAGCAGCCAAGTACCGGGAGGGCCCCCCGGGGAGCTGTTTTTT
TRBV10-2	.	.	TRBJ1-1	CASNAGVMNTEAFF	TGCGCCAGCAATGCGGGGGTTATGAACACTGAAGCTTTCTTT
TRBV19	TRBD1	.	TRBJ2-1	CASSPIRGNSYNEQFF	TGTGCCAGTAGCCCGATCAGGGGGAACTCCTACAATGAGCAGTTCTTC
TRBV7-9	.	.	TRBJ2-7	CASSTNRDEYEQYF	TGTGCCAGCAGCACGAACAGGGATGAATACGAGCAGTACTTC
TRBV7-9	.	.	TRBJ1-2	CASSPNHRELNYGYTF	TGTGCCAGCAGCCCAAATCACAGGGAGCTCAACTATGGCTACACCTTC
TRBV27	.	.	TRBJ2-1	CASSLLSAGKWGSYNEQFF	TGTGCCAGCAGTTTGTTATCTGCGGGAAAGTGGGGATCCTACAATGAGCAGTTCTTC
TRBV9	.	once	TRBJ2-1	CASSPQGNNEQFF	TGTGCCAGCAGTCCTCAGGGAAACAATGAGCAGTTCTTC
TRBV18	.	.	TRBJ1-1	CASSPPSDGMNTEAFF	TGTGCCAGCTCACCTCCTTCGGACGGAATGAACACTGAAGCTTTCTTT
TRBV5-1	TRBD2	.	TRBJ2-1	CASLLKPRDYSYNEQFF	TGCGCCAGCCTACTGAAACCCCGGGACTACTCCTACAATGAGCAGTTCTTC
TRBV7-8	TRBD2	.	TRBJ2-5	CASSLGASGQETQYF	TGTGCCAGCAGCTTAGGGGCTAGCGGCCAAGAGACCCAGTACTTC
TRBV4-2	.	.	TRBJ2-1	CASSQDYAGAADEQFF	TGTGCCAGCAGCCAAGATTATGCGGGTGCTGCAGATGAGCAGTTCTTC
TRBV27	.	.	TRBJ1-1	CASRLTQGVNTEAFF	TGTGCCAGCAGACTCACACAGGGAGTGAACACTGAAGCTTTCTTT
TRBV4-1	TRBD1	.	TRBJ2-2	CASSRTGGSNTGELFF	TGCGCCAGCAGCCGTACAGGGGGGTCGAACACCGGGGAGCTGTTTTTT
TRBV11-2	.	.	TRBJ2-3	CASSLVPGEGDTDTQYF	TGTGCCAGCAGCTTAGTGCCAGGGGAAGGGGACACAGATACGCAGTATTTT
TRBV9	.	.	TRBJ2-2	CASSVEGPGRGRDGELFF	TGTGCCAGCAGCGTAGAAGGACCCGGAAGGGGGCGGGACGGGGAGCTGTTTTTT
TRBV5-5	.	.	TRBJ2-7	CASSLEAYALNEQYF	TGTGCCAGCAGCTTGGAGGCGTACGCATTAAACGAGCAGTACTTC
TRBV28	TRBD1	.	TRBJ1-1	CASNFPGQVSTEAFF	TGTGCCAGCAACTTCCCGGGACAGGTATCCACTGAAGCTTTCTTT
TRBV25-1	.	.	TRBJ2-7	CASSGGSTYEQYF	TGTGCCAGCAGTGGCGGATCTACCTACGAGCAGTACTTC
TRBV11-3	.	.	TRBJ2-1	CASSLAGVNNEQFF	TGTGCCAGCAGCTTAGCGGGAGTCAACAATGAGCAGTTCTTC
TRBV4-1	TRBD2	.	TRBJ2-1	CASSQEGGGGYNEQFF	TGCGCCAGCAGCCAAGAGGGCGGCGGGGGCTACAATGAGCAGTTCTTC
TRBV7-9	.	.	TRBJ2-2	CAIQIATGELFF	TGTGCCATCCAAATTGCTACCGGGGAGCTGTTTTTT
TRBV2	TRBD2	.	TRBJ2-1	CASRLAGEGEFF	TGTGCCAGCCGACTAGCGGGAGAGGGAGAGTTCTTC
TRBV7-2	TRBD2	.	TRBJ2-7	CASSLGEGLIYSNEQYF	TGTGCCAGCAGCTTAGGGGAGGGCCTGATTTATTCGAACGAGCAGTACTTC
TRBV7-9	TRBD2	.	TRBJ2-7	CASGTSGRTSYEQYF	TGTGCCAGCGGGACTAGCGGGCGAACTTCCTACGAGCAGTACTTC
TRBV4-3	.	.	TRBJ1-4	CASSQEGVPTNEKLFF	TGCGCCAGCAGCCAGGAGGGTGTTCCAACTAATGAAAAACTGTTTTTT
TRBV7-9	.	.	TRBJ1-1	CASSLNPGNTEAFF	TGTGCCAGCAGCTTAAACCCCGGGAACACTGAAGCTTTCTTT
TRBV5-1	TRBD2	.	TRBJ2-1	CASSFPDSGRWNNEQFF	TGCGCCAGCAGCTTCCCTGATAGCGGGAGATGGAACAATGAGCAGTTCTTC
TRBV14	.	.	TRBJ2-7	CASSQVRHEQYF	TGTGCCAGCAGCCAAGTGAGACACGAGCAGTACTTC
TRBV9	.	.	TRBJ2-7	CASSRGGPYEQYF	TGTGCCAGCAGCCGAGGGGGGCCCTACGAGCAGTACTTC
TRBV13	TRBD2	.	TRBJ2-3	CASSPAGGPDTQYF	TGTGCCAGCAGCCCAGCGGGAGGACCAGATACGCAGTATTTT
TRBV9	TRBD2	.	TRBJ2-7	CASSGGTSGEPYEQYF	TGTGCCAGCAGCGGGGGGACTAGCGGGGAACCCTACGAGCAGTACTTC
TRBV7-8	.	.	TRBJ1-4	CASRQRGTDNEKLFF	TGTGCCAGCAGACAACGGGGGACGGATAATGAAAAACTGTTTTTT
TRBV9	TRBD1	.	TRBJ1-4	CASSVGTGGAEKLFF	TGTGCCAGCAGCGTCGGGACAGGGGGAGCTGAAAAACTGTTTTTT
TRBV6-1	.	.	TRBJ2-3	CASSEAPRDTQYF	TGTGCCAGCAGTGAAGCTCCTCGGGATACGCAGTATTTT
TRBV10-2	.	.	TRBJ2-7	CASGREQYF	TGCGCCAGCGGGCGCGAGCAGTACTTC
TRBV5-1	.	.	TRBJ2-7	CASSLDWGRAYEQYF	TGCGCCAGCAGCTTGGATTGGGGCAGGGCCTACGAGCAGTACTTC